This T cell receptor (beta chain) was recorded in a study of T-cell reconstitution after alpha-beta-depleted transplantation in children. Unique molecular identifiers tagged the TCRbeta library. Each CDR3 protein is one row after TCRdb ran MiXCR on the PCR reads. The sample lists hundreds of thousands of distinct CDR3 sequences; roughly an eighth were seen once. Germline assignment: CDR1 PRHDT and CDR2 FYEKMQ (reference sequence). The CDR3 sequence is 17 residues long. V gave up 2 bases and J gave up 4 bases, with 20 bases separating them. This sample comprised PBMCs from the stem cell graft donor, obtained from the stem cell graft. The receptor was derived from a human donor who donated a stem cell graft to a child with combined immunodeficiency. The rearrangement links TRBV13 to TRBJ1-2; D is uncertain. The CDR3 sequence: CASSLPPEGSHPYGYTF. The CDR3 coding sequence is TGTGCCAGCAGCTTACCCCCGGAGGGCAGTCATCCCTATGGCTACACCTTC.